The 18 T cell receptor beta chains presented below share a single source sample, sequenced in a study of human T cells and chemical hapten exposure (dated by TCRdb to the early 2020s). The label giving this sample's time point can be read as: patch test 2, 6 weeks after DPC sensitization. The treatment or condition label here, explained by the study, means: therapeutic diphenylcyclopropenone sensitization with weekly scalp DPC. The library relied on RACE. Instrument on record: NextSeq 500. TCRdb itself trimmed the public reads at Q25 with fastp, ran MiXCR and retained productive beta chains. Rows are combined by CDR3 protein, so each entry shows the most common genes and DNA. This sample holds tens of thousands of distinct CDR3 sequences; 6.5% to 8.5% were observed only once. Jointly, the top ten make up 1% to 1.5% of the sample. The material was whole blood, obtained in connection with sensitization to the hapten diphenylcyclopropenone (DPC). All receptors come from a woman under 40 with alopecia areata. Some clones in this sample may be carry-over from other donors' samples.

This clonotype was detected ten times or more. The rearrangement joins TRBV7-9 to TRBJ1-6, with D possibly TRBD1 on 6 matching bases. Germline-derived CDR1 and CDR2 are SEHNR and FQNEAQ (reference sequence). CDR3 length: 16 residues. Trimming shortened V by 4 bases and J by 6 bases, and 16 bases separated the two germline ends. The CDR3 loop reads CASSYPQGGGNSPLHF. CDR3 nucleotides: TGTGCCAGCAGCTACCCACAGGGAGGTGGTAATTCACCCCTCCACTTT.

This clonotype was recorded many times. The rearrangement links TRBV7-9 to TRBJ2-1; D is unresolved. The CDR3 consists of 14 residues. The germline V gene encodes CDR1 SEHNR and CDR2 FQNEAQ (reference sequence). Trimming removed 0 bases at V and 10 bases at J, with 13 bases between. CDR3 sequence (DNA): TGTGCCAGCAGCTTAGCGTCCCGCCGGAACGAGCAGTTCTTC. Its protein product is CASSLASRRNEQFF.

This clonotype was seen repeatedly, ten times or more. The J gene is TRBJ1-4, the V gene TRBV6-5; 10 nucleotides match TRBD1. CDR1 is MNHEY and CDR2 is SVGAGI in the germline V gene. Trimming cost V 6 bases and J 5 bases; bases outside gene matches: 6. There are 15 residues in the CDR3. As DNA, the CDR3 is TGTGCCAGCAGCCGAGGACAGGGGGACAATGAAAAACTGTTTTTT. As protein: CASSRGQGDNEKLFF.

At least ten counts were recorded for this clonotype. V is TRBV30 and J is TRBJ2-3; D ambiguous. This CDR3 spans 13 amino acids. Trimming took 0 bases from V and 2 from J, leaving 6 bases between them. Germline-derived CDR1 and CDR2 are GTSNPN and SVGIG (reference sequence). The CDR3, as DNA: TGTGCCTGGAGTGTGGGAATCACAGATACGCAGTATTTT. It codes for CAWSVGITDTQYF.

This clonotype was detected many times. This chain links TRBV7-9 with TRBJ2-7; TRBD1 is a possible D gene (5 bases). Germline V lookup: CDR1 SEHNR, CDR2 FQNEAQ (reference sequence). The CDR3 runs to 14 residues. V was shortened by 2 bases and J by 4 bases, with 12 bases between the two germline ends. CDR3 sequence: CASSLRQGRYEQYF. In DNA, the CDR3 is TGTGCCAGCAGCTTACGGCAGGGCAGGTACGAGCAGTACTTC. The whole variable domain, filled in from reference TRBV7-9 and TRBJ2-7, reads DTGVSQNPRHKITKRGQNVTFRCDPISEHNRLYWYRQTLGQGPEFLTYFQNEAQLEKSRLLSDRFSAERPKGSFSTLEIQRTEQGDSAMYLCASSLRQGRYEQYFGPGTRLTVT.

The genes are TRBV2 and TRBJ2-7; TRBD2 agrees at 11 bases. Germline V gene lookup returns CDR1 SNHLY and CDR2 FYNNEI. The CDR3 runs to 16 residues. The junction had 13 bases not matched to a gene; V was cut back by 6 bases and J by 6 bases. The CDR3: CASSDPLAGGFGEQYF. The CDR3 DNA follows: TGTGCCAGCAGCGACCCCCTAGCGGGGGGTTTTGGCGAGCAGTACTTC.

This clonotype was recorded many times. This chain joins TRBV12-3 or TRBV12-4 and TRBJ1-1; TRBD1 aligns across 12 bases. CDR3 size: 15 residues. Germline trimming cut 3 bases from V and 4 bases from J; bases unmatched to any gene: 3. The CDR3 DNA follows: TGTGCCAGCAGTTTTGGGACAGGGGGCCTCACTGAAGCTTTCTTT. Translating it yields CASSFGTGGLTEAFF.

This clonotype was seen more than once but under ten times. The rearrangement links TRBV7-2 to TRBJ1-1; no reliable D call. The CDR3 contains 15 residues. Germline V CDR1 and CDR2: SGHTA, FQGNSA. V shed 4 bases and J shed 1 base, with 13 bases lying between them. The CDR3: CASSSSNRGNTEAFF. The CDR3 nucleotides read TGTGCCAGCAGCTCATCAAATCGGGGGAACACTGAAGCTTTCTTT.

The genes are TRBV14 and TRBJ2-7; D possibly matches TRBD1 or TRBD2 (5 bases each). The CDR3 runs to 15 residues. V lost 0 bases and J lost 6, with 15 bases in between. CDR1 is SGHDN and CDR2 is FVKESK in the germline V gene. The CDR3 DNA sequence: TGTGCCAGCAGCCAAGAGCCCAGGGCCGGGGCCGAGCAGTACTTC. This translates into CASSQEPRAGAEQYF.

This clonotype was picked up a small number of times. The CDR3 loop reads CSVDQGGNQPQHF. The CDR3 region has the DNA TGCAGCGTTGACCAGGGTGGCAATCAGCCCCAGCATTTT. This rearrangement joins TRBV29-1 to TRBJ1-5; perhaps TRBD1 as D (5 bases). The CDR3 length is 13 residues. The V gene's germline CDR1 is SQVTM and CDR2 ANQGSEA. With 3 bases removed from V and 2 bases from J, the gap between germline ends came to 8 bases.

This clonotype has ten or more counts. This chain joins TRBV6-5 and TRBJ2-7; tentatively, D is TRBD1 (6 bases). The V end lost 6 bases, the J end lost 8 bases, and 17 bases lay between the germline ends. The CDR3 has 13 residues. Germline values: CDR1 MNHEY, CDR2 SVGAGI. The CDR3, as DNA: TGTGCCAGCAGCCAGCCGATCACAGGGAAGCAGTACTTC. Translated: CASSQPITGKQYF.

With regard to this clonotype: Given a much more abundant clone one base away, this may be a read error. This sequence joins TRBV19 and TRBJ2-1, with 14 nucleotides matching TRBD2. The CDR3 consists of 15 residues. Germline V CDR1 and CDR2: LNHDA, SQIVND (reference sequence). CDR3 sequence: CVSTQTSGGAHEQFF. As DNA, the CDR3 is TGTGTCAGTACCCAGACTAGCGGGGGGGCCCATGAGCAGTTCTTC.

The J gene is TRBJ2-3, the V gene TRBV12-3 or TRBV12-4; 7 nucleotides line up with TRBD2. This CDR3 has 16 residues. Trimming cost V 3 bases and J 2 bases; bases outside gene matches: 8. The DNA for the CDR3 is TGTGCCAGCAGTTTCCCTAGCGGACCAAACACAGATACGCAGTATTTT. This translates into CASSFPSGPNTDTQYF.

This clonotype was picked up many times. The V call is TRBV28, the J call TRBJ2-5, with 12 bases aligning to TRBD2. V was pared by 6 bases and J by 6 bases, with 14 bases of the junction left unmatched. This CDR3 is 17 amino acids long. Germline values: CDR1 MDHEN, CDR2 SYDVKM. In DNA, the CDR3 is TGTGCCAGCAGGCCAGGTGGCCTAGCGGGGGGGGCACAGACCCAGTACTTC. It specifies CASRPGGLAGGAQTQYF.

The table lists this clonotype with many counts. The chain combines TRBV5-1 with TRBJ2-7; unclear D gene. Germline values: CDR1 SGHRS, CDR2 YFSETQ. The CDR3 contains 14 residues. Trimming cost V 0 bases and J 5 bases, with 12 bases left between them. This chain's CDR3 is CASSLALGRDEQYF. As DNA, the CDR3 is TGCGCCAGCAGCTTGGCCCTTGGACGGGACGAGCAGTACTTC.

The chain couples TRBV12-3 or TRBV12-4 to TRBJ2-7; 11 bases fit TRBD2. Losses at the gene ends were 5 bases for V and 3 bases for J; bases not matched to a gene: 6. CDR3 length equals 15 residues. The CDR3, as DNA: TGTGCCAGCAGTAATCTAGCGGGGGGCAACTACGAGCAGTACTTC. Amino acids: CASSNLAGGNYEQYF.

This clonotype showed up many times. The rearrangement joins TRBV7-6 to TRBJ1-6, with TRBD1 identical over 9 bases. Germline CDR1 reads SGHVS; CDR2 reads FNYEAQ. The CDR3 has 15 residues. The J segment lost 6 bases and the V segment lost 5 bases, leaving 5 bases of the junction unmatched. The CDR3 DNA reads TGTGCCAGCAGCCGGGGACAGGGAGCTAATTCACCCCTCCACTTT. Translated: CASSRGQGANSPLHF.

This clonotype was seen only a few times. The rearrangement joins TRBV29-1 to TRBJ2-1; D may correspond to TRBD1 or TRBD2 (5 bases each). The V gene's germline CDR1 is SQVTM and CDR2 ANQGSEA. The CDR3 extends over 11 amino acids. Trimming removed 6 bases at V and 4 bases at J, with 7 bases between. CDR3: CSVRGYNEQFF. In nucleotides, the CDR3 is TGCAGCGTGAGGGGATACAATGAGCAGTTCTTC.